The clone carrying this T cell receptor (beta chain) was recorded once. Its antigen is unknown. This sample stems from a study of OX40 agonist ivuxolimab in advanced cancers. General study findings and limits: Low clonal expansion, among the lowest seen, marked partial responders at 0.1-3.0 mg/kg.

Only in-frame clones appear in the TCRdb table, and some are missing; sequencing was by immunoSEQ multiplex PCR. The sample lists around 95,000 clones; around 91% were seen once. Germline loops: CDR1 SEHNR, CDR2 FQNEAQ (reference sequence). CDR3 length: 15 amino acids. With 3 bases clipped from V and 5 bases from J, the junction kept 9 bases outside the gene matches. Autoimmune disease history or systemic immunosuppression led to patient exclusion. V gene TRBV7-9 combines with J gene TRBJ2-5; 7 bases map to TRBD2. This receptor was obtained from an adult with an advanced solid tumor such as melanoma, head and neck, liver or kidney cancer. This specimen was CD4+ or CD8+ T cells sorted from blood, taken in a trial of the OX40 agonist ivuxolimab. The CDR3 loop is CASSFAGRVMETQYF. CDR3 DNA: TGTGCCAGCAGCTTCGCTGGGAGGGTGATGGAGACCCAGTACTTC. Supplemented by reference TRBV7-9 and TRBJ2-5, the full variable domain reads DTGVSQNPRHKITKRGQNVTFRCDPISEHNRLYWYRQTLGQGPEFLTYFQNEAQLEKSRLLSDRFSAERPKGSFSTLEIQRTEQGDSAMYLCASSFAGRVMETQYFGPGTRLLVL.